A selection of T cell receptor beta chains follows, all from one sample in a study of early T cells in non-severe SARS-CoV-2 infection. MiXCR was run by TCRdb on the 5' RACE reads, yielding one entry per CDR3 protein. The repertoire holds tens of thousands of distinct CDR3 sequences, with about 7.4% as singletons. The sample consisted of whole blood, taken at baseline. The receptors were sampled from an adult who was a healthcare worker with PCR-confirmed SARS-CoV-2 infection or an uninfected control (not recorded which). CDR3s include the opening cysteine and the closing phenylalanine or tryptophan. D genes are given only for firm matches. Clone size is given for some rows only: seen once, a few or many times, or a class if the clone is expanded.

v_gene	j_gene	abundance	d_gene	CDR3aa	CDR3nt
TRBV12-3/TRBV12-4	TRBJ2-7	few	NA	CASRIGGRPYEQYF	TGTGCCAGCAGAATAGGGGGGCGGCCGTACGAGCAGTACTTC
TRBV29-1	TRBJ2-7	many	NA	CSVEDLNVGSLRYEQYF	TGCAGCGTTGAAGATCTTAACGTAGGCTCCCTGAGATACGAGCAGTACTTC
TRBV6-5	TRBJ2-3	many	TRBD2	CASRPGLAPETQYF	TGTGCCAGCAGACCTGGACTAGCCCCCGAAACGCAGTATTTT
TRBV6-5	TRBJ2-3	few	NA	CASSPSASAADTQYF	TGTGCCAGCAGTCCCTCTGCTAGCGCAGCAGATACGCAGTATTTT
TRBV13	TRBJ2-7	many	TRBD1	CASSAPGQLHYEQYF	TGTGCCAGCAGCGCTCCGGGACAGCTTCACTACGAGCAGTACTTC
TRBV24-1	TRBJ2-5	few	TRBD1	CATSDAGTGDLQETQYF	TGTGCCACCAGTGATGCCGGGACAGGGGATCTCCAAGAGACCCAGTACTTC
TRBV7-2	TRBJ2-3	NA	NA	CASSQGRDTQYF	TGTGCCAGCAGCCAGGGGCGAGATACGCAGTATTTT
TRBV6-1	TRBJ2-5	NA	NA	CASSEFLAKTQYF	TGTGCCAGCAGTGAATTCTTAGCGAAGACCCAGTACTTC
TRBV19	TRBJ1-5	NA	TRBD1	CASSRGTGLFQPQHF	TGTGCCAGTAGCCGCGGGACAGGCCTTTTTCAGCCCCAGCATTTT
TRBV11-1	TRBJ2-7	few	TRBD1	CASSGTGTGVLEQYF	TGTGCCAGCAGCGGAACCGGGACAGGGGTTCTCGAGCAGTACTTC
TRBV6-2/TRBV6-3	TRBJ2-3	few	NA	CASSYPKGGSTDTQYF	TGTGCCAGCAGTTACCCAAAGGGAGGAAGCACAGATACGCAGTATTTT
TRBV30	TRBJ2-1	many	NA	CAWSGRGQEQFF	TGTGCCTGGAGTGGAAGGGGCCAGGAGCAGTTCTTC
TRBV20-1	TRBJ1-5	NA	TRBD1	CSASSRTGVWEHQHF	TGCAGTGCTAGTTCAAGGACAGGGGTTTGGGAGCACCAGCATTTT
TRBV7-2	TRBJ1-2	many	NA	CASSHGTYGYTF	TGTGCCAGCAGCCACGGCACCTATGGCTACACCTTC
TRBV11-2	TRBJ2-2	NA	NA	CASSQSRVGELFF	TGTGCCAGCAGCCAATCACGGGTTGGGGAGCTGTTTTTT
TRBV19	TRBJ1-2	few	NA	CASSIGSNYGYTF	TGTGCCAGTAGTATAGGATCAAACTATGGCTACACCTTC
TRBV2	TRBJ2-2	NA	NA	CASSNRRNTGELFF	TGTGCCAGCAGTAACAGGAGGAACACCGGGGAGCTGTTTTTT
TRBV29-1	TRBJ2-1	many	TRBD1	CSAQTGVGYNEQFF	TGCAGCGCGCAGACAGGGGTGGGCTACAATGAGCAGTTCTTC
TRBV21-1	TRBJ2-4	many	NA	CASSKSAGSPLGKNIQYF	TGTGCCAGCAGCAAATCAGCAGGCAGTCCTTTGGGCAAAAACATTCAGTACTTC
TRBV4-1	TRBJ2-3	NA	TRBD2	CASSPLGTSGVADTQYF	TGCGCCAGCAGCCCTCTGGGGACTAGCGGGGTCGCAGATACGCAGTATTTT
TRBV20-1	TRBJ1-3	many	TRBD1	CSASRTGRNTIYF	TGCAGTGCTAGTAGGACAGGAAGGAACACCATATATTTT
TRBV20-1	TRBJ1-2	many	NA	CSASASGDLGYGYTF	TGCAGTGCTAGTGCGTCGGGGGATTTAGGGTATGGCTACACCTTC
TRBV2	TRBJ2-7	many	NA	CASQQPGTYEQYF	TGTGCCAGCCAACAGCCGGGAACCTACGAGCAGTACTTC
TRBV2	TRBJ2-2	NA	NA	CASRLRDSLNGGELFF	TGTGCCAGCAGACTTAGGGACTCCCTAAACGGCGGGGAGCTGTTTTTT
TRBV5-6	TRBJ1-4	NA	TRBD1	CASSGGTATNEKLFF	TGTGCCAGCAGCGGAGGGACAGCAACTAATGAAAAACTGTTTTTT
TRBV6-4	TRBJ2-2	NA	NA	CASSDSRGTGELFF	TGTGCCAGCAGTGACTCCAGGGGCACCGGGGAGCTGTTTTTT
TRBV7-9	TRBJ1-2	few	NA	CASSQSNYGYTF	TGTGCCAGCAGCCAGAGTAACTATGGCTACACCTTC
TRBV28	TRBJ1-6	many	NA	CASNGGDANSPLHF	TGTGCCAGCAATGGGGGCGACGCTAATTCACCCCTCCACTTT
TRBV20-1	TRBJ2-7	many	TRBD1	CSAPTGEFREQYF	TGCAGTGCCCCGACAGGGGAATTCCGAGAGCAGTACTTC
TRBV11-2	TRBJ1-4	NA	NA	CASSLEPGGKLFF	TGTGCCAGCAGCTTAGAGCCGGGCGGAAAACTGTTTTTT
TRBV20-1	TRBJ2-3	many	NA	CSALPPTDTQYF	TGCAGTGCCCTCCCTCCCACAGATACGCAGTATTTT
TRBV6-5	TRBJ2-6	few	TRBD1	CASSYSATGAGANVLTF	TGTGCCAGCAGTTACTCGGCGACAGGGGCTGGGGCCAACGTCCTGACTTTC
TRBV6-5	TRBJ1-1	few	NA	CASSSHSRNTEAFF	TGTGCCAGCAGTTCTCACTCACGGAACACTGAAGCTTTCTTT
TRBV11-2	TRBJ2-5	NA	NA	CASSLGHQETQYF	TGTGCCAGCAGCTTAGGCCACCAAGAGACCCAGTACTTC
TRBV7-6	TRBJ2-3	many	NA	CASSWAREGVTDTQYF	TGTGCCAGCAGCTGGGCGCGTGAGGGAGTCACAGATACGCAGTATTTT
TRBV27	TRBJ1-2	NA	TRBD1	CASRSTTGTYGYTF	TGTGCCAGCAGATCCACGACAGGGACCTATGGCTACACCTTC
TRBV5-1	TRBJ2-1	many	TRBD1	CASSSGQVSYNEQFF	TGCGCCAGCAGCTCAGGACAGGTCTCCTACAATGAGCAGTTCTTC
TRBV4-3	TRBJ1-5	many	NA	CASSLDVGNQPQHF	TGCGCCAGCAGCCTGGACGTGGGCAATCAGCCCCAGCATTTT
TRBV6-5	TRBJ1-5	many	NA	CASRGGTAPNQPQHF	TGTGCCAGCAGGGGGGGGACTGCCCCCAATCAGCCCCAGCATTTT
TRBV3-1	TRBJ2-6	NA	NA	CASSQDRLSLSGANVLTF	TGTGCCAGCAGCCAAGATCGCCTAAGCCTTTCTGGGGCCAACGTCCTGACTTTC
TRBV28	TRBJ2-7	NA	NA	CASSPRQSYEQYF	TGTGCCAGCAGCCCCAGACAGTCCTACGAGCAGTACTTC
TRBV9	TRBJ2-2	few	NA	CASSVTGTGELFF	TGTGCCAGCAGCGTAACGGGAACCGGGGAGCTGTTTTTT
TRBV20-1	TRBJ2-7	few	TRBD1	CSARIRDRGYEQYF	TGCAGTGCTAGGATCCGGGACAGGGGCTACGAGCAGTACTTC
TRBV5-1	TRBJ2-1	NA	TRBD1	CASRAGTGDSNEQFF	TGCGCCAGCAGGGCCGGGACAGGGGACTCCAATGAGCAGTTCTTC
TRBV2	TRBJ2-7	many	NA	CASSEQGRTYEQYF	TGTGCCAGCAGTGAGCAGGGGCGAACCTACGAGCAGTACTTC
TRBV10-3	TRBJ2-7	NA	NA	CAISESRRAYEQYF	TGTGCCATCAGTGAGTCTAGACGGGCCTACGAGCAGTACTTC
TRBV20-1	TRBJ1-2	many	TRBD1	CSARLGQGIGYTF	TGCAGTGCCCGACTGGGACAGGGTATTGGCTACACCTTC
TRBV27	TRBJ1-4	many	NA	CASSLSGPNEKLFF	TGTGCCAGCAGTTTATCGGGACCTAATGAAAAACTGTTTTTT
TRBV6-5	TRBJ2-6	few	NA	CASSYGGGPAGANVLTF	TGTGCCAGCAGTTACGGAGGGGGTCCGGCTGGGGCCAACGTCCTGACTTTC
TRBV5-1	TRBJ2-1	NA	TRBD2	CASSLTTSGGTTPGSYNEQFF	TGCGCCAGCAGCTTGACGACTAGCGGGGGCACAACTCCGGGATCCTACAATGAGCAGTTCTTC
TRBV28	TRBJ2-1	NA	TRBD1	CASSWTGYNEQFF	TGTGCCAGCAGTTGGACAGGATACAATGAGCAGTTCTTC